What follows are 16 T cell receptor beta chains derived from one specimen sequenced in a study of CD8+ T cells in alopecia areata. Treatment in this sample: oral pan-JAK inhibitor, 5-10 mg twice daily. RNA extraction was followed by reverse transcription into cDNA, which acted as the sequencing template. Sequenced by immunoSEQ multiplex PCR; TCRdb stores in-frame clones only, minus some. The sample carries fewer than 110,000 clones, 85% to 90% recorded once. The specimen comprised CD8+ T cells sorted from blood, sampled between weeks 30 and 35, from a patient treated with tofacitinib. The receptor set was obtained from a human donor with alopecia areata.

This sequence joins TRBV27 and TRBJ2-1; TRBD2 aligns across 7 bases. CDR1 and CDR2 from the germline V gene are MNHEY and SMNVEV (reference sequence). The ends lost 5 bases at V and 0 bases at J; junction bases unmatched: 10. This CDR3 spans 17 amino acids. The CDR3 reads CASSPKRGPGSYNEQFF. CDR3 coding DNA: TGTGCCAGCAGTCCCAAGCGGGGACCGGGCTCCTACAATGAGCAGTTCTTC.

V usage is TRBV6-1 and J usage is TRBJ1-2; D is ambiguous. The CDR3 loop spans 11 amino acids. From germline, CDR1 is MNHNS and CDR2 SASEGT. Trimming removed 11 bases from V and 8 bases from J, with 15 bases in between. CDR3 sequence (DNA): TGTGCCGCATTGACAATCGACGGCTACACCTTC. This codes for CAALTIDGYTF.

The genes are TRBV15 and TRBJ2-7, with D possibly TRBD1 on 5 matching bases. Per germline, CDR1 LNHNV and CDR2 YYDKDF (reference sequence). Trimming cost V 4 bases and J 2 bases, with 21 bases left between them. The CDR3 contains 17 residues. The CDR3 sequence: CATSKFDPYRNPYEQYF. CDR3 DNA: TGTGCCACCAGCAAATTTGACCCCTACAGGAACCCCTACGAGCAGTACTTC.

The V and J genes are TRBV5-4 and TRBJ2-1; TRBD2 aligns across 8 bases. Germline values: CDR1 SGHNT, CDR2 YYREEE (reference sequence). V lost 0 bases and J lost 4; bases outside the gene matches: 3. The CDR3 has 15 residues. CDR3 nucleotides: TGTGCCAGCAGCTTGGCAGCGGGGGCTTACAATGAGCAGTTCTTC. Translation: CASSLAAGAYNEQFF.

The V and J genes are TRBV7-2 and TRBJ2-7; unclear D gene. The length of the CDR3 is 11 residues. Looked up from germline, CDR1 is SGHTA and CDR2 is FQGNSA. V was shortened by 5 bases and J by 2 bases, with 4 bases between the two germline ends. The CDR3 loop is CASSLPYEQYF. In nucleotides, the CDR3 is TGTGCCAGCAGCCTCCCCTACGAGCAGTACTTC.

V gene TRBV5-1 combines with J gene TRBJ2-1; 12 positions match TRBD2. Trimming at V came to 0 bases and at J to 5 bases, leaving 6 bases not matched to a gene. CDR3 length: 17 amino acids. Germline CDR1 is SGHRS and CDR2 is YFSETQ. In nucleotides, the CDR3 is TGCGCCAGCAGCTTGGTGGCTAGCGGGAGGGGGCACAATGAGCAGTTCTTC. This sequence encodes CASSLVASGRGHNEQFF.

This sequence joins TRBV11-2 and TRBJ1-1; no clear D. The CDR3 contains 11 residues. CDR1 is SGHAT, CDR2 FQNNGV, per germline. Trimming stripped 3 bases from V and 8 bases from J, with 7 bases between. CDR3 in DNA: TGTGCCAGCAGCTTCGGCAGAGAAGCTTTCTTT. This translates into CASSFGREAFF. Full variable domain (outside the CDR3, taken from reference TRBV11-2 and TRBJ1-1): EAGVAQSPRYKIIEKRQSVAFWCNPISGHATLYWYQQILGQGPKLLIQFQNNGVVDDSQLPKDRFSAERLKGVDSTLKIQPAKLEDSAVYLCASSFGREAFFGQGTRLTVV.

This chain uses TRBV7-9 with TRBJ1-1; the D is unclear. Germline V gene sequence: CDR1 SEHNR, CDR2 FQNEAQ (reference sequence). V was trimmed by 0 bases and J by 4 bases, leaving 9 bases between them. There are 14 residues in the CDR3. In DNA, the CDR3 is TGTGCCAGCAGCTTAGCGGAAGAGGGCACTGAAGCTTTCTTT. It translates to CASSLAEEGTEAFF.

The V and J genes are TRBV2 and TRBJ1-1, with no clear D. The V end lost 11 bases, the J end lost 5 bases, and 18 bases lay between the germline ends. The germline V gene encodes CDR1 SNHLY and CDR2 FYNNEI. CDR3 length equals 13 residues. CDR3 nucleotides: TGTGCCCTCACCCCCCGGGGAGGTACTGAAGCTTTCTTT. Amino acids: CALTPRGGTEAFF.

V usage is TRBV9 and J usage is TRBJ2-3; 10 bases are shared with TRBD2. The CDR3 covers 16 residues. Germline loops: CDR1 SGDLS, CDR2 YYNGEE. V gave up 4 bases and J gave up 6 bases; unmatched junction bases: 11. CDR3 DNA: TGTGCCAGCAGCAGTAGCGGGGGGAGTATAATGGATACGCAGTATTTT. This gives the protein CASSSSGGSIMDTQYF.

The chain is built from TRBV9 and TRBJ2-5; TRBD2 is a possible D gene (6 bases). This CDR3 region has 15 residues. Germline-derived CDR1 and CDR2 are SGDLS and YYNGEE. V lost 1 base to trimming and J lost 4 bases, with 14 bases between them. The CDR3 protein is CASSVPDYPGETQYF. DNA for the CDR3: TGTGCCAGCAGCGTACCGGACTATCCTGGAGAGACCCAGTACTTC.

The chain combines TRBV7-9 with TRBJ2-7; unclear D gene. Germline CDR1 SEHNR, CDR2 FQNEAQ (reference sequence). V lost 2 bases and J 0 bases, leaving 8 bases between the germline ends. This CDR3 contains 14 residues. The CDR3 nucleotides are TGTGCCAGCAGCTTAAAAGGACCCTCCTACGAGCAGTACTTC. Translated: CASSLKGPSYEQYF.

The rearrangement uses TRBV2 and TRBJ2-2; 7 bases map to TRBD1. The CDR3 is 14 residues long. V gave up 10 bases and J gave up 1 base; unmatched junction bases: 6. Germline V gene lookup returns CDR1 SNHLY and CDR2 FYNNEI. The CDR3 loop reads CATRGLENTGELFF. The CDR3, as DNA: TGTGCCACCAGGGGGTTAGAGAACACCGGGGAGCTGTTTTTT.

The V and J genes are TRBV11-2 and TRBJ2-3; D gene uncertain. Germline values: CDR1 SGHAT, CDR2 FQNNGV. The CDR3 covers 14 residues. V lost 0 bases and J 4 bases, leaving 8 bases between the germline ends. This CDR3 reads CASSLDRAADTQYF. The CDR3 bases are TGTGCCAGCAGCTTAGATCGGGCGGCAGATACGCAGTATTTT.

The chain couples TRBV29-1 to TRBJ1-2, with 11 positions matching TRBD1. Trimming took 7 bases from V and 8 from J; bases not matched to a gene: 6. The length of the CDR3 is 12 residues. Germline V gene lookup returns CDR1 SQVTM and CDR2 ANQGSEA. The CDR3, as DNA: TGCAGCGCCCGGACAGGGGGCGAGGGCTACACCTTC. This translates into CSARTGGEGYTF.

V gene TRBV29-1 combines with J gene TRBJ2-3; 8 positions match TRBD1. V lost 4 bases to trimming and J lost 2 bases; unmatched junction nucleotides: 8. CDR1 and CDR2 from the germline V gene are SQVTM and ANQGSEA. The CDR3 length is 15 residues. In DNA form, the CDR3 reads TGCAGCGTTGTAGGGGACAGGAAGTCCACAGATACGCAGTATTTT. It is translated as CSVVGDRKSTDTQYF.